Shown below are 3 T cell receptor beta chains from a single sample sequenced in a study of T cell responses to AZD1222 COVID-19 vaccine. The method was immunoSEQ multiplex PCR; TCRdb's version includes in-frame clones alone and lacks a portion of them. The repertoire includes 100,000 to 150,000 clones, roughly 90% of them detected once, and less than 4.5% sits in the top ten. The input for sequencing was peripheral blood, taken on day 0 of AZD1222 vaccination. Source of these receptors: an adult in good health.

The J gene is TRBJ2-3, the V gene TRBV5-1; no firm D call. From germline, CDR1 is SGHRS and CDR2 YFSETQ. V lost 1 base and J lost 0, with 12 bases in between. The CDR3 runs to 16 residues. CDR3 residues: CASSLLPATSTDTQYF. DNA of the CDR3: TGCGCCAGCAGCTTGTTGCCTGCGACTAGCACAGATACGCAGTATTTT.

The genes are TRBV5-6 and TRBJ2-7; D might be TRBD2 (6 bases). Germline CDR1 and CDR2: SGHDT and YYEEEE. This CDR3 has 11 residues. Trimming cost V 3 bases and J 5 bases, with 6 bases left between them. The CDR3 spells CASSWGDEQYF. The DNA for the CDR3 is TGTGCCAGCAGCTGGGGGGACGAGCAGTACTTC.

As concerns this clone: Other DNA sequences in this sample translate to the same CDR3. The chain links TRBV12-3 or TRBV12-4 to TRBJ2-5; D perhaps matches TRBD2 (6 bases). The CDR3 runs to 13 residues. The ends were cut back, 6 bases at V and 5 bases at J, with 13 bases in the middle. As DNA, the CDR3 is TGTGCCAGCAGCCTCCCGGAGGGGGAGACCCAGTACTTC. Translated, it gives CASSLPEGETQYF.